This T cell receptor beta chain stems from a study of T-cell memory formation after mild COVID-19. TCRdb itself ran the 5' RACE reads through MiXCR, one entry per CDR3 protein. The sample contains about 250,000 distinct CDR3 sequences, 18% of which appear only once. On this clonotype: Antigen specificity is unknown.

V was pared by 3 bases and J by 2 bases, with 16 bases between. The CDR3 runs to 15 residues. CDR1 DFQATT and CDR2 SNEGSKA come from the germline V gene (reference sequence). Findings and limits, study-wide: Mostly located in CM and EM were contracting CD4+ clones, with contracting CD8+ clones located in EMRA.

Specimen: PBMCs or a T cell subset sorted from them (not recorded which). The V gene is TRBV20-1, the J gene TRBJ1-1, with a possible D match to TRBD1 (5 bases). The sequence was collected from a man between 18 and 35 years old who had mild COVID-19 (a few samples of this study predate the infection). Cell type and time point are not known. CDR3 in amino acids: CSARSGAPLNTEAFF. The CDR3 DNA reads TGCAGTGCTAGGAGCGGGGCCCCCCTTAACACTGAAGCTTTCTTT.